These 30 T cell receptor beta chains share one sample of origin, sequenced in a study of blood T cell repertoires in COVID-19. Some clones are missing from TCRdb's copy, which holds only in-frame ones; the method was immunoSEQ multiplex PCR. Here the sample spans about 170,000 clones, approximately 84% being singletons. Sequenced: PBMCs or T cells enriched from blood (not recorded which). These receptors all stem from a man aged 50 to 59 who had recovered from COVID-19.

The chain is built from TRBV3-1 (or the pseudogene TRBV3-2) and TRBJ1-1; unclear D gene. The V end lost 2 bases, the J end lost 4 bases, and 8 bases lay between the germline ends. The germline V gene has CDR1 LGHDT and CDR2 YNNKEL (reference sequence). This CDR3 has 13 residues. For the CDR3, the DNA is TGTGCCAGCAGCCAAACGCGGATCACTGAAGCTTTCTTT. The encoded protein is CASSQTRITEAFF.

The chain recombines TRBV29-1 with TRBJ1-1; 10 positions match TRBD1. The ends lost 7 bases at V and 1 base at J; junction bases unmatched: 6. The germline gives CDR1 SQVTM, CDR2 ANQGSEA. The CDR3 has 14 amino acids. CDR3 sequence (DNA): TGCAGCGCCGGGACAGGGGCGCGGAACACTGAAGCTTTCTTT. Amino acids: CSAGTGARNTEAFF.

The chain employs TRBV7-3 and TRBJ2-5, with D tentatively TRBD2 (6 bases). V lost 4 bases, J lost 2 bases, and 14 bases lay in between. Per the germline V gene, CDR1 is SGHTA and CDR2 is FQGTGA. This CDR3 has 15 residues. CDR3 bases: TGTGCCAGCAGCTCATCGGGAGTCCAGCAAGAGACCCAGTACTTC. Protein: CASSSSGVQQETQYF. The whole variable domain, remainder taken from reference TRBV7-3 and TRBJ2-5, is GAGVSQTPSNKVTEKGKYVELRCDPISGHTALYWYRQSLGQGPEFLIYFQGTGAADDSGLPNDRFFAVRPEGSVSTLKIQRTERGDSAVYLCASSSSGVQQETQYFGPGTRLLVL.

CDR3: CASSGQPDSPLHF. In DNA, the CDR3 is TGTGCCAGCAGTGGACAGCCTGATTCACCCCTCCACTTT. This sequence joins TRBV6-2 or TRBV6-3 and TRBJ1-6; D perhaps matches TRBD1 (6 bases). From germline, CDR1 is MNHEY and CDR2 SVGEGT. V shed 5 bases and J shed 8 bases, with 10 bases lying between them. The CDR3 consists of 13 residues.

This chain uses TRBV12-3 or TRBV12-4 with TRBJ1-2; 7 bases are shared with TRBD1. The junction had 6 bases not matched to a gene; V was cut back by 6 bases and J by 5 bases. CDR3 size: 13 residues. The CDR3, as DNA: TGTGCCAGCAGCCTAGACAGGGTTTATGGCTACACCTTC. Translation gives CASSLDRVYGYTF.

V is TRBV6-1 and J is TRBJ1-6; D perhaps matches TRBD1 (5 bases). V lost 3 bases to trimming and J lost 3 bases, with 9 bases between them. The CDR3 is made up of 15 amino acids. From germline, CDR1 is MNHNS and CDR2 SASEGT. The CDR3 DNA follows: TGTGCCAGCAGTGATAAACAGGTCTATAATTCACCCCTCCACTTT. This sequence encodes CASSDKQVYNSPLHF.

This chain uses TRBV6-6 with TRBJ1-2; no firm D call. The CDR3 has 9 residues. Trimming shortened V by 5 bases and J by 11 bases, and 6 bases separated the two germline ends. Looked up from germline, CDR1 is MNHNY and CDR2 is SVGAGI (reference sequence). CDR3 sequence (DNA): TGTGCCAGCAGTCCGGGTTACACCTTC. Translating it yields CASSPGYTF.

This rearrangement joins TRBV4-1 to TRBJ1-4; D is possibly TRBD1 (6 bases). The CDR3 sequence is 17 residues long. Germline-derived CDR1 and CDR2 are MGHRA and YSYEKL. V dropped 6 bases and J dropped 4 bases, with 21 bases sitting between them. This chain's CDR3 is CASRSRGGSSVNEKLFF. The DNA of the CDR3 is TGCGCCAGCAGATCGAGGGGGGGTTCGTCGGTTAATGAAAAACTGTTTTTT.

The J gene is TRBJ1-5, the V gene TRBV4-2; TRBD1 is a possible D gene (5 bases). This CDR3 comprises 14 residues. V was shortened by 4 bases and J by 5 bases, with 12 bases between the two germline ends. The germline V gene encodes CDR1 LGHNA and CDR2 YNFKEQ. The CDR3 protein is CASSRAWGDQPQHF. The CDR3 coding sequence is TGTGCCAGCAGCCGGGCCTGGGGGGATCAGCCCCAGCATTTT.

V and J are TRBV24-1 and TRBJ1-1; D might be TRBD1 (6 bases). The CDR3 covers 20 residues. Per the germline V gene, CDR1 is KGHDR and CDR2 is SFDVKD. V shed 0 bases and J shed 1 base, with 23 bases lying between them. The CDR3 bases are TGTGCCACCAGTGATTTGTGGGGATGGACAGACTATTGGAAGAACACTGAAGCTTTCTTT. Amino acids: CATSDLWGWTDYWKNTEAFF.

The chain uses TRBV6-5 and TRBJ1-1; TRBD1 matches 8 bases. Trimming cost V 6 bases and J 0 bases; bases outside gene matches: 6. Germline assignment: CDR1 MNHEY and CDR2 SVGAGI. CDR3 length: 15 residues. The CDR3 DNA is TGTGCCAGCAGCCGACGGACAGGGATGAACACTGAAGCTTTCTTT. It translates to CASSRRTGMNTEAFF.

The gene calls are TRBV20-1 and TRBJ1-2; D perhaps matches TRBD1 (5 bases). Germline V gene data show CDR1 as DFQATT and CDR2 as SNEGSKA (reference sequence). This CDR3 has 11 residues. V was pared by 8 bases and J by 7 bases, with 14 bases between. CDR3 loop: CSSIIDSGYTF. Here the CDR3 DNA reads TGCAGTTCAATTATAGACAGTGGCTACACCTTC.

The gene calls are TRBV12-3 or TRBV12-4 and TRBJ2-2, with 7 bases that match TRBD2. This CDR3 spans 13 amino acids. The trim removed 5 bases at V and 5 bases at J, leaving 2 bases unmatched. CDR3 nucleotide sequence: TGTGCCAGCAGTACCGGGGGGACCGGGGAGCTGTTTTTT. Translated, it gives CASSTGGTGELFF.

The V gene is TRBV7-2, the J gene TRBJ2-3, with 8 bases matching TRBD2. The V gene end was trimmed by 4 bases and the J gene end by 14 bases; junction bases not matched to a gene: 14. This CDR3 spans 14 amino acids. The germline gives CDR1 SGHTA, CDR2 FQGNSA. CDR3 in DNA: TGTGCCAGCAGCTGGCGGGGGGCGGTCCCCGCGGTGTATTTT. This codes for CASSWRGAVPAVYF.

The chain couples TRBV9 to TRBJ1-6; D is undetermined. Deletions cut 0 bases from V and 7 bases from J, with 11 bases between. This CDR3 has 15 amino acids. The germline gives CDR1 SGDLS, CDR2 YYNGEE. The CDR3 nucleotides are TGTGCCAGCAGCGTAGACAGAAGGCCAAATTCACCCCTCCACTTT. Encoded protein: CASSVDRRPNSPLHF.

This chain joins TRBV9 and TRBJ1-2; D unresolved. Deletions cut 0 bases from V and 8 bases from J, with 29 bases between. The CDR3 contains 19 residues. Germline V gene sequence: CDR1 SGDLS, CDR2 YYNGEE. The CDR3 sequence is CASSVAGTRVGTGFDGYTF. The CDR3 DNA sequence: TGTGCCAGCAGCGTAGCAGGAACTAGGGTCGGTACCGGGTTTGACGGCTACACCTTC.

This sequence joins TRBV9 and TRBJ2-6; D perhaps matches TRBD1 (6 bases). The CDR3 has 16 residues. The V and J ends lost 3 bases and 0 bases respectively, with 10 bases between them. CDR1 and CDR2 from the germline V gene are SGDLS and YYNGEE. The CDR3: CASSARTASGANVLTF. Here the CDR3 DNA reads TGTGCCAGCAGCGCCCGGACAGCCTCTGGGGCCAACGTCCTGACTTTC.

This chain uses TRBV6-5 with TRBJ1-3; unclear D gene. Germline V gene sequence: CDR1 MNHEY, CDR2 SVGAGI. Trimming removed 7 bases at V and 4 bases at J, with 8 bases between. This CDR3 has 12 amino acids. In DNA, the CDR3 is TGTGCCAGCACCTCCGTGGGAAACACCATATATTTT. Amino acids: CASTSVGNTIYF.

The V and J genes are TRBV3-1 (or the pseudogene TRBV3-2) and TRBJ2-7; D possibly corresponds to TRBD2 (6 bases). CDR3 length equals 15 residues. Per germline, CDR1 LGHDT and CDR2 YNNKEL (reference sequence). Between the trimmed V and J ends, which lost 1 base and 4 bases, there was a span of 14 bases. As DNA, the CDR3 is TGTGCCAGCAGCCAAGGATTTACGGGGGAATACGAGCAGTACTTC. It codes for CASSQGFTGEYEQYF.

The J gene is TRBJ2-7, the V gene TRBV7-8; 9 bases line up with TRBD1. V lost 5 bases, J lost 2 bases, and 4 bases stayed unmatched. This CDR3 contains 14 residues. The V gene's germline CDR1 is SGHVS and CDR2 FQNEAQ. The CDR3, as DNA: TGTGCCAGCAGCAAAACAGGGGGCGCCTACGAGCAGTACTTC. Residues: CASSKTGGAYEQYF.

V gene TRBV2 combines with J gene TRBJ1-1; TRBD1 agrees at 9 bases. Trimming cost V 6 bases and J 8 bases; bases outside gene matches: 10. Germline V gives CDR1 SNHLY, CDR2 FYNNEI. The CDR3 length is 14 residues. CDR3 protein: CASSEKRDRAEAFF. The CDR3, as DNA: TGTGCCAGCAGCGAAAAAAGGGACAGGGCCGAAGCTTTCTTT.

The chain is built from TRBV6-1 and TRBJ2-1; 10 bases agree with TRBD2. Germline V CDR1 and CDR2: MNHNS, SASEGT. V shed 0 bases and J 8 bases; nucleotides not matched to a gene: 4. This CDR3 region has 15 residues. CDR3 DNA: TGTGCCAGCAGTGAAGCCAGCGGGGGGGCGCATGAGCAGTTCTTC. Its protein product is CASSEASGGAHEQFF.

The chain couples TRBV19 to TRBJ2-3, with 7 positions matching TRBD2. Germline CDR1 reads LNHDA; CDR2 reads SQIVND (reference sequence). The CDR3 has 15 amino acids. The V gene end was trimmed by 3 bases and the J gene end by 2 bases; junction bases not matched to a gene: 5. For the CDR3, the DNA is TGTGCCAGTAGTATTTTAGCGGGCCCCACAGATACGCAGTATTTT. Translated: CASSILAGPTDTQYF.

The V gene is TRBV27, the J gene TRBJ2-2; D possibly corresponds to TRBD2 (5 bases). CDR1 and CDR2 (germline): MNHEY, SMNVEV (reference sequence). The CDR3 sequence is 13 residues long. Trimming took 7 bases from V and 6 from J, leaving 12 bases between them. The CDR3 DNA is TGTGCCAGCACCCCAGCAGCGGCCGGGGAGCTGTTTTTT. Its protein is CASTPAAAGELFF.

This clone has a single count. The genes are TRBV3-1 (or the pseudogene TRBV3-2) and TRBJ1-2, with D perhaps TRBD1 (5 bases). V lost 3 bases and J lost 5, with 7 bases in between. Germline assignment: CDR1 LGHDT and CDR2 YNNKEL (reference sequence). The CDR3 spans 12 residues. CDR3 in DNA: TGTGCCAGCAGCCAGGGGGGTTATGGCTACACCTTC. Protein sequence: CASSQGGYGYTF.

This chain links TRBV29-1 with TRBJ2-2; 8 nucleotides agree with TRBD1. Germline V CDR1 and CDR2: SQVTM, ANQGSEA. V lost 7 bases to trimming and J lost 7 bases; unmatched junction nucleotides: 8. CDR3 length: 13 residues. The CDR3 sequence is CSGKTTGDGELFF. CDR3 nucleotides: TGCAGCGGCAAGACGACAGGGGACGGGGAGCTGTTTTTT.

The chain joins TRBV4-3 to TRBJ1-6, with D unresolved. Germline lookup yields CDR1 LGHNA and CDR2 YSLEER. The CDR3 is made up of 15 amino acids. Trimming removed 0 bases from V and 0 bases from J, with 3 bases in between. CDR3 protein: CASSQDSSYNSPLHF. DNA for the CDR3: TGCGCCAGCAGCCAAGACAGCTCCTATAATTCACCCCTCCACTTT.

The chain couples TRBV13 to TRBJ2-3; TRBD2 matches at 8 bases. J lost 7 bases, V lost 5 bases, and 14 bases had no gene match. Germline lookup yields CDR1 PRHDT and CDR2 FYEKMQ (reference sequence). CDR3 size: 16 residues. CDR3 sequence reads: CASSLRPGLASHTQYF. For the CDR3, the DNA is TGTGCCAGCAGCCTCCGACCCGGACTAGCTTCGCATACGCAGTATTTT.

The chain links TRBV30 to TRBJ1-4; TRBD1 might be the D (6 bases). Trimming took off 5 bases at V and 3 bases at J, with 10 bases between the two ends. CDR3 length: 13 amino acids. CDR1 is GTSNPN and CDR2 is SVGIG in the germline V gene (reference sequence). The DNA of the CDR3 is TGTGCCTGGGGAACAGGGCCTAATGAAAAACTGTTTTTT. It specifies CAWGTGPNEKLFF.

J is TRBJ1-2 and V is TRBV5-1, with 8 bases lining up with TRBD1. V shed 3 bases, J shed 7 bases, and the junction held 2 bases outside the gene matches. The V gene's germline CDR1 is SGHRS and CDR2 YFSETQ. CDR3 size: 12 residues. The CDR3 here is CASSYGTGGYTF. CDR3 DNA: TGCGCCAGCAGCTACGGGACAGGTGGCTACACCTTC.